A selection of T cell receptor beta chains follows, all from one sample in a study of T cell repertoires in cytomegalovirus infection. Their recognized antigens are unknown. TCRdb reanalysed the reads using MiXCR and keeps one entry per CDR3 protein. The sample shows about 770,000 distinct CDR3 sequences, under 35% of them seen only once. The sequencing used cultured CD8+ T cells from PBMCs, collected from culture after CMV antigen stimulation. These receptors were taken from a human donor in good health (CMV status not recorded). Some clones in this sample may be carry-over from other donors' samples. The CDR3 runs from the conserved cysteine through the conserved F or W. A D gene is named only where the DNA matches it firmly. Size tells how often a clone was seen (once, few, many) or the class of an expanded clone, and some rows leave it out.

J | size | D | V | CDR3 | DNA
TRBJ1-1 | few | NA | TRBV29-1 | CSVEKGGTEAFF | TGCAGCGTTGAAAAAGGGGGCACTGAAGCTTTCTTT
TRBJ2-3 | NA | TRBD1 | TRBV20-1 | CSADRGSDTQYF | TGCAGTGCTGACAGGGGGTCCGATACGCAGTATTTT
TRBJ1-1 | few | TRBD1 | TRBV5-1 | CASSLYGTGMNTEAFF | TGCGCCAGCAGCTTGTACGGGACAGGGATGAACACTGAAGCTTTCTTT
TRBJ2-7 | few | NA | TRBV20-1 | CSARDLWTDSSYEQYF | TGCAGTGCTAGAGATCTCTGGACAGACAGCTCCTACGAGCAGTACTTC
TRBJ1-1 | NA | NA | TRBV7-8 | CASSLSSGAEAFF | TGTGCCAGCAGCTTATCTTCAGGGGCCGAAGCTTTCTTT
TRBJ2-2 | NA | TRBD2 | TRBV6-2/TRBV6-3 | CASSYTPLTSLTGELFF | TGTGCCAGCAGTTACACCCCATTGACTAGCTTAACCGGGGAGCTGTTTTTT
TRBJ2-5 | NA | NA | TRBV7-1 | CASSSTGLEKTQYF | TGTGCCAGCAGCTCAACAGGACTCGAAAAGACCCAGTACTTC
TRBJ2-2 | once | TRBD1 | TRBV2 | CASSLRQGAARELFF | TGTGCCAGCAGTCTCAGACAGGGGGCGGCCCGGGAGCTGTTTTTT
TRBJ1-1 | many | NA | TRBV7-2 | CASSLSTPPVEAFF | TGTGCCAGCAGCTTAAGCACTCCCCCCGTAGAAGCTTTCTTT
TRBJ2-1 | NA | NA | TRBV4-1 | CASSQDGSRWAEQFF | TGCGCCAGCAGCCAAGATGGATCGCGGTGGGCTGAGCAGTTCTTC
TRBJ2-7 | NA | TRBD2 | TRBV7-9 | CASSPRTSGVHEQYF | TGTGCCAGCAGCCCACGCACTAGCGGGGTCCACGAGCAGTACTTC
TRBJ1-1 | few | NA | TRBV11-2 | CASSSRREAFF | TGTGCCAGCAGCTCTCGCAGGGAAGCTTTCTTT
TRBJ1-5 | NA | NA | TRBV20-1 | CSARDRRGTNQPQHF | TGCAGTGCTAGAGATCGGAGGGGCACCAATCAGCCCCAGCATTTT
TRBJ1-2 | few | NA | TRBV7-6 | CASRPGAPEGYTF | TGTGCCAGCAGGCCCGGGGCCCCGGAGGGCTACACCTTC
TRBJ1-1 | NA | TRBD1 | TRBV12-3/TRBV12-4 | CASSSSYRGSVNTEAFF | TGTGCCAGCAGTTCCTCTTACAGGGGTTCGGTGAACACTGAAGCTTTCTTT
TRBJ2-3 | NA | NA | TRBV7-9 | CASSLVGDPTDTQYF | TGTGCCAGCAGCTTAGTCGGGGACCCCACAGATACGCAGTATTTT
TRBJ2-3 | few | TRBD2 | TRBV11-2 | CASSPWGAGESTDTQYF | TGTGCCAGTAGCCCCTGGGGAGCGGGAGAAAGCACAGATACGCAGTATTTT
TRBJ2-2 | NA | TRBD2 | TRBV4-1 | CASSQESGAGGPTGELFF | TGCGCCAGCAGCCAAGAATCGGGAGCGGGGGGGCCCACCGGGGAGCTGTTTTTT
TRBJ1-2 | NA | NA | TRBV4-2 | CASSQVGGVNGYTF | TGTGCCAGCAGCCAAGTGGGGGGCGTGAATGGCTACACCTTC
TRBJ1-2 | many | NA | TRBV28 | CASRRGGSGYTF | TGTGCCAGCAGGCGGGGCGGGAGTGGCTACACCTTC
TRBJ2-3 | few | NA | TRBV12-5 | CASGLANTDTQYF | TGTGCTAGTGGTTTGGCTAACACAGATACGCAGTATTTT
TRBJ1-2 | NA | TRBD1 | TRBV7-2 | CASSAKTGTGVKGGYTF | TGTGCCAGCAGCGCGAAGACCGGGACAGGGGTAAAGGGCGGCTACACCTTC
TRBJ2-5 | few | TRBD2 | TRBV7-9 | CASSHPTREGSQTQYF | TGTGCCAGCAGCCATCCGACCCGGGAGGGGAGCCAGACCCAGTACTTC
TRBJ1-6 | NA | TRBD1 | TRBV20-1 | CSAPTGDSNSPLHF | TGCAGTGCTCCGACAGGGGACTCTAATTCACCCCTCCACTTT
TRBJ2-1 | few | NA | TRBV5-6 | CASSLSRREQFF | TGTGCCAGCAGCTTGTCCCGGCGAGAGCAGTTCTTC
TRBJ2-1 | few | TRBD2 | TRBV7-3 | CASSEGTSGLNEQFF | TGTGCCAGCAGCGAAGGGACTAGCGGTCTCAATGAGCAGTTCTTC
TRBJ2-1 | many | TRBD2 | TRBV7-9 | CASSTVLAANEQFF | TGTGCCAGCAGCACCGTGCTAGCGGCGAATGAGCAGTTCTTC
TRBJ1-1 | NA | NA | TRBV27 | CASKKGATEAFF | TGTGCCAGCAAGAAAGGGGCCACTGAAGCTTTCTTT
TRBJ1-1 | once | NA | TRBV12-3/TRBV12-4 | CASSFGTFPEAFF | TGTGCCAGCAGTTTTGGTACCTTCCCAGAAGCTTTCTTT
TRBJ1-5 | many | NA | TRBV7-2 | CASSLGAGGNQPQHF | TGTGCCAGCAGCTTAGGGGCAGGGGGCAATCAGCCCCAGCATTTT
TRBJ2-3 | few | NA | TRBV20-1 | CSARGLESPGDTQYF | TGCAGTGCTAGGGGCCTAGAGTCCCCTGGAGATACGCAGTATTTT
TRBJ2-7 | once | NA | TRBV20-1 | CSAKRGEGDVSYEQYF | TGCAGTGCGAAAAGGGGGGAGGGGGATGTGTCCTACGAGCAGTACTTC
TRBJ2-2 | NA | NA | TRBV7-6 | CASSSSGPGELFF | TGTGCCAGCAGCTCCAGTGGTCCCGGGGAGCTGTTTTTT
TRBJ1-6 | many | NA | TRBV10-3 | CAISPGGGRSSYNSPLHF | TGTGCCATCAGTCCTGGTGGGGGTCGTAGCTCCTATAATTCACCCCTCCACTTT
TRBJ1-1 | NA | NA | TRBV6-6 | CASSYHQVGGSNTEAFF | TGTGCCAGCAGTTACCACCAAGTGGGGGGTAGCAACACTGAAGCTTTCTTT